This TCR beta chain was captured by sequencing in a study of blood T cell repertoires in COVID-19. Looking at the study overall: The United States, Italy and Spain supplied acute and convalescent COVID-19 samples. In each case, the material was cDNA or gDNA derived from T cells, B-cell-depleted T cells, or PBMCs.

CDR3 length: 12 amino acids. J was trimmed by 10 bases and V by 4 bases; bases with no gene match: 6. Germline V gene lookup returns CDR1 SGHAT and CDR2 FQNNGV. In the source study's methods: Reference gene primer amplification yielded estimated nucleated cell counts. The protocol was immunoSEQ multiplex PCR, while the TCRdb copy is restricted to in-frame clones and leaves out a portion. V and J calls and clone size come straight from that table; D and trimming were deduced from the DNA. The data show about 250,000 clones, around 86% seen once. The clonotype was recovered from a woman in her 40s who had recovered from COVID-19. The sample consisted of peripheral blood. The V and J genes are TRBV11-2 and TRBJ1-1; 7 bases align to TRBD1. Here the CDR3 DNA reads TGTGCCAGCAGCTCCCAACGGGACAGAGCTTTCTTT. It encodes CASSSQRDRAFF.